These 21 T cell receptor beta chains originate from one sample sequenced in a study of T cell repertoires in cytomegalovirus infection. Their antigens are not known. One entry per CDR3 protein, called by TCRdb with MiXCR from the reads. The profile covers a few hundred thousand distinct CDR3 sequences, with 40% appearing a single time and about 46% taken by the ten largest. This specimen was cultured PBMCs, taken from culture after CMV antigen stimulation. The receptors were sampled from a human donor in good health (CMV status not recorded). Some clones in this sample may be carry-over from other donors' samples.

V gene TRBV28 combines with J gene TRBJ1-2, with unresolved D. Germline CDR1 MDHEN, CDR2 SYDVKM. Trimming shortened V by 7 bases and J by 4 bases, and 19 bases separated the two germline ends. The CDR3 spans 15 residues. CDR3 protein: CASNSAPILGYGYTF. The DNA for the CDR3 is TGTGCCAGCAACTCTGCCCCGATCCTGGGCTATGGCTACACCTTC.

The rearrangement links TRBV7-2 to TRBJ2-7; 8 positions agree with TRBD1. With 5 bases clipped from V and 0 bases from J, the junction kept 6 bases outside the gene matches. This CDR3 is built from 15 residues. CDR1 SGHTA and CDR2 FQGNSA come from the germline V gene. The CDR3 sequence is CASSTAGTGSYEQYF. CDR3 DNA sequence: TGTGCCAGCAGCACCGCCGGGACAGGCTCCTACGAGCAGTACTTC.

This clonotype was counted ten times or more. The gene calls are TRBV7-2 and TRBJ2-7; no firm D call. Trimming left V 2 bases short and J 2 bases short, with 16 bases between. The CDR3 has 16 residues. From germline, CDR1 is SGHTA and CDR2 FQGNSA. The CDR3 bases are TGTGCCAGCAGCTTACTTGGGCAATCGCCCGCCTACGAGCAGTACTTC. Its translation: CASSLLGQSPAYEQYF.

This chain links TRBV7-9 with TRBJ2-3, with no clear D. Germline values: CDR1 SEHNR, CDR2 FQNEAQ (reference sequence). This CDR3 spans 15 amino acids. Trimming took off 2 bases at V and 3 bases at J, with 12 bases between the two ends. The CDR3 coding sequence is TGTGCCAGCAGCTTAATCTCGTTTGGGACAGATACGCAGTATTTT. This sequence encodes CASSLISFGTDTQYF.

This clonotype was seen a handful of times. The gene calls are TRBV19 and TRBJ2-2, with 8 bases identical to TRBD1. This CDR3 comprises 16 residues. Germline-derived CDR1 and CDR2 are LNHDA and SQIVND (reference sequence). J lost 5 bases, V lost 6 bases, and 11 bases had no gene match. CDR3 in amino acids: CASSLTGGSWTGELFF. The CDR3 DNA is TGTGCCAGTAGCTTAACAGGGGGAAGCTGGACCGGGGAGCTGTTTTTT.

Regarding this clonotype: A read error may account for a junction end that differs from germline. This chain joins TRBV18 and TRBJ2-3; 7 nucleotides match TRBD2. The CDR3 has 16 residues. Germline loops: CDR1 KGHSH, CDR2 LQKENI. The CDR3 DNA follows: TGTGCCAGCTCCCCACTCTGGGGAGGGGACACAGATACGCAGTATTTT. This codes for CASSPLWGGDTDTQYF.

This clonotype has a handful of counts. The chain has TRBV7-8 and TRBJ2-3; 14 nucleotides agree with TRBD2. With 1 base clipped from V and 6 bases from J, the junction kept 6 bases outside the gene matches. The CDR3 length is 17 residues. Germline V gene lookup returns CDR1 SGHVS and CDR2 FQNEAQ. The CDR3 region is CASSLGGLAGGWDTQYF. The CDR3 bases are TGTGCCAGCAGCTTAGGCGGACTAGCGGGAGGCTGGGATACGCAGTATTTT.

In nucleotides, the CDR3 is TGTGCCAGTAGTATTGGACCCCCCTACGAGCAGTACTTC. Protein: CASSIGPPYEQYF. V gene TRBV19 combines with J gene TRBJ2-7; D remains unclear. The CDR3 spans 13 residues. Germline lookup yields CDR1 LNHDA and CDR2 SQIVND (reference sequence). Trimming cost V 3 bases and J 2 bases, with 8 bases left between them.

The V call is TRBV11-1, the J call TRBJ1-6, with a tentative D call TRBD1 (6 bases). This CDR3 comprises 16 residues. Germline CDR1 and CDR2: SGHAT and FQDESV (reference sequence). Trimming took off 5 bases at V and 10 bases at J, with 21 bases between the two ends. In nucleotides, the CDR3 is TGTGCCAGCAGCCCCCGGCAGGGGCCAGCTTCGTCACCCCTCCACTTT. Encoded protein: CASSPRQGPASSPLHF. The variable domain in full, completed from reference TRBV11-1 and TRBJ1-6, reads EAEVAQSPRYKITEKSQAVAFWCDPISGHATLYWYRQILGQGPELLVQFQDESVVDDSQLPKDRFSAERLKGVDSTLKIQPAELGDSAMYLCASSPRQGPASSPLHFGNGTRLTVT.

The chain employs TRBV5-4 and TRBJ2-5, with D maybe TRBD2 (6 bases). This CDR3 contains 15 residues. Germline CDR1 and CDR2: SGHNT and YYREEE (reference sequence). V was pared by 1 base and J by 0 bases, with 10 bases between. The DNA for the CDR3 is TGTGCCAGCAGCTTGATGAGCGGGCACCAAGAGACCCAGTACTTC. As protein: CASSLMSGHQETQYF. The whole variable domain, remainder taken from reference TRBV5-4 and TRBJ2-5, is ETGVTQSPTHLIKTRGQQVTLRCSSQSGHNTVSWYQQALGQGPQFIFQYYREEENGRGNFPPRFSGLQFPNYSSELNVNALELDDSALYLCASSLMSGHQETQYFGPGTRLLVL.

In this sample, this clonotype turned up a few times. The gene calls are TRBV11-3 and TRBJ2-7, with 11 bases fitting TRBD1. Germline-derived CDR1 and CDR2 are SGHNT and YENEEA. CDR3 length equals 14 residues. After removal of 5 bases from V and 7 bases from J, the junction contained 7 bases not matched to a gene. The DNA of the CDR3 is TGTGCCAGCAGCCTGGGACAGGGGGACGCGGAGCAGTACTTC. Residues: CASSLGQGDAEQYF.

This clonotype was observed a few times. The CDR3 bases are TGTGCCAGCAGTTCCGGACTTTCACCCCTCCACTTT. Translation gives CASSSGLSPLHF. The gene calls are TRBV12-3 or TRBV12-4 and TRBJ1-6; D ambiguous. The CDR3 length is 12 residues. The germline V and J ends were trimmed by 4 bases and 9 bases, with 7 bases remaining between them.

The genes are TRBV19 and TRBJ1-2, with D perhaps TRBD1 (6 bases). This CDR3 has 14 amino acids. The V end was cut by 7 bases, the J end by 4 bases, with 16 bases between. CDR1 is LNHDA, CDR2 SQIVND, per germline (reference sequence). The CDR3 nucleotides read TGTGCCAGTACCGATAGGGGGGGCCCCTATGGCTACACCTTC. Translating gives CASTDRGGPYGYTF.

The CDR3 DNA is TGTGCCAGCAGCCCCGGTTACGATTACAATGAGCAGTTCTTC. It specifies CASSPGYDYNEQFF. The V gene is TRBV7-8, the J gene TRBJ2-1, with D uncertain. CDR3 length: 14 amino acids. The V end lost 5 bases, the J end lost 4 bases, and 12 bases lay between the germline ends. The germline V gene encodes CDR1 SGHVS and CDR2 FQNEAQ. The entire variable domain, with the rest obtained from reference TRBV7-8 and TRBJ2-1, is as follows: GAGVSQSPRYKVAKRGQDVALRCDPISGHVSLFWYQQALGQGPEFLTYFQNEAQLDKSGLPSDRFFAERPEGSVSTLKIQRTQQEDSAVYLCASSPGYDYNEQFFGPGTRLTVL.

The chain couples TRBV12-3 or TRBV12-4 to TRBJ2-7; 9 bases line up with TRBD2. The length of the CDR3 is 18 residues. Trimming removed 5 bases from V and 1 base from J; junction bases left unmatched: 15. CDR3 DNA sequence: TGTGCCAGCAGTCCTGGACGAACGGGGCTAGCGGGATCCTACGAGCAGTACTTC. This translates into CASSPGRTGLAGSYEQYF.

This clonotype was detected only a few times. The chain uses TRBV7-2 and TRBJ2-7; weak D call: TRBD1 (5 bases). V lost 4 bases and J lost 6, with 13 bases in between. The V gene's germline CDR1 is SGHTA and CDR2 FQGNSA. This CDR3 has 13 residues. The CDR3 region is CASSSRSRGEQYF. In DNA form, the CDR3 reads TGTGCCAGCAGCTCCCGGAGTAGGGGCGAGCAGTACTTC.

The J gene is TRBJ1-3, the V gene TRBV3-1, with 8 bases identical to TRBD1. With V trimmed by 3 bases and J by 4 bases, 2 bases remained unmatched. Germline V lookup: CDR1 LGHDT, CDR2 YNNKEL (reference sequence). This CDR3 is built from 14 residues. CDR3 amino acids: CASSQRDRGNTIYF. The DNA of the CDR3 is TGTGCCAGCAGCCAGAGGGACAGGGGAAACACCATATATTTT.

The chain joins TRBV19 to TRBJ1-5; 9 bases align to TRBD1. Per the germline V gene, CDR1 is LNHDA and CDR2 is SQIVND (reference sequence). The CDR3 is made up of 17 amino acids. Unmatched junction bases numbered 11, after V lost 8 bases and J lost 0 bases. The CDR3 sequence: CASSRQGDDNSNQPQHF. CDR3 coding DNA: TGTGCCAGTTCTAGACAGGGGGACGATAATAGCAATCAGCCCCAGCATTTT.

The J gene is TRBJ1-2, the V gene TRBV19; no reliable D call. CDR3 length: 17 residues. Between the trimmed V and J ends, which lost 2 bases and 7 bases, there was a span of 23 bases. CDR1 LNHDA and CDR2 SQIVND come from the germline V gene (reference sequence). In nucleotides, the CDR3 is TGTGCCAGTAGTATACGAGGGTTGTGGCAACAAGGAGGTGGCTACACCTTC. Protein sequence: CASSIRGLWQQGGGYTF.

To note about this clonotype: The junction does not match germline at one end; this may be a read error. As DNA, the CDR3 is TGTGCCAGCAGTCCTACAGGGTTCGGAAACACCATGTATTTT. Its translation: CASSPTGFGNTMYF. The gene calls are TRBV12-3 or TRBV12-4 and TRBJ1-3, with TRBD1 as a possible D gene (6 bases). CDR3 length: 14 amino acids.

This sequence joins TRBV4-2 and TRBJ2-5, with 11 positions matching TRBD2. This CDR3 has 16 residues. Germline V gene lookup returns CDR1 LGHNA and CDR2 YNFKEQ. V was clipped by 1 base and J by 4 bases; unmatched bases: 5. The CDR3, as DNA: TGTGCCAGCAGCCAAGGAATAGCGGGGGGGCGAGAGACCCAGTACTTC. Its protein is CASSQGIAGGRETQYF.